The 26 T cell receptor beta chains given below trace back to one sample, sequenced in a study of cytomegalovirus exposure and HLA in healthy donors. PCR involved 60 Vbeta and 13 Jbeta primers. This table comes from immunoSEQ multiplex PCR, and its TCRdb copy is limited to in-frame clones, with some not included. The sample carries 150,000 to 200,000 clones, around 86% recorded once. Source material: PBMCs. Receptors were obtained from a man in his fifties in good health and CMV-seropositive.

The chain couples TRBV28 to TRBJ2-5; 11 bases line up with TRBD2. Germline V gives CDR1 MDHEN, CDR2 SYDVKM. The CDR3 is 17 amino acids. The V segment lost 2 bases and the J segment 5 bases; nucleotides outside the gene matches: 10. DNA for the CDR3: TGTGCCAGCAGTTTAAGTCTAGCGGGAGGCCGTCGGGAGACCCAGTACTTC. Translated, it gives CASSLSLAGGRRETQYF.

The chain combines TRBV6-5 with TRBJ2-7, with a tentative D call TRBD1 (5 bases). CDR3 length equals 13 residues. Germline V gene sequence: CDR1 MNHEY, CDR2 SVGAGI. V was shortened by 0 bases and J by 6 bases, with 9 bases between the two germline ends. CDR3 sequence (DNA): TGTGCCAGCAGTTACTCGGACAATCGCGAGCAGTACTTC. The encoded protein is CASSYSDNREQYF.

This chain links TRBV4-1 with TRBJ2-7, with 8 bases that match TRBD1. V gave up 2 bases and J gave up 3 bases; unmatched junction bases: 9. This CDR3 comprises 16 residues. Germline CDR1 and CDR2: MGHRA and YSYEKL. The CDR3 loop is CASSQITGGNNYEQYF. The DNA of the CDR3 is TGCGCCAGCAGCCAAATTACAGGGGGAAACAACTACGAGCAGTACTTC.

This chain joins TRBV5-4 and TRBJ2-5; D might be TRBD1 (5 bases). The J call may not be correct, given that the DNA end is closer to TRBJ2-7. The CDR3 extends over 15 amino acids. In germline, CDR1 is SGHNT, CDR2 YYREEE (reference sequence). CDR3 sequence: CASSSAHRSSYEQYF. In DNA form, the CDR3 reads TGTGCCAGCAGCTCCGCACACAGGAGCTCCTACGAGCAGTACTTC.

The chain links TRBV27 to TRBJ1-6, with TRBD1 as a possible D gene (5 bases). Germline assignment: CDR1 MNHEY and CDR2 SMNVEV (reference sequence). V lost 6 bases and J 8 bases, leaving 14 bases between the germline ends. The CDR3 totals 14 residues. CDR3 in DNA: TGTGCCAGCAGGGCATCAGGGTGGGATTCACCCCTCCACTTT. This translates into CASRASGWDSPLHF.

The rearrangement uses TRBV29-1 and TRBJ2-7, with D maybe TRBD1 (6 bases). Germline V gene sequence: CDR1 SQVTM, CDR2 ANQGSEA. This CDR3 spans 13 amino acids. Between the trimmed V and J ends, which lost 6 bases and 5 bases, there was a span of 17 bases. CDR3 sequence reads: CSVAGTNNNEQYF. DNA for the CDR3: TGCAGCGTCGCCGGGACAAACAACAACGAGCAGTACTTC.

The chain links TRBV7-3 to TRBJ1-5; D is unclear. Looked up from germline, CDR1 is SGHTA and CDR2 is FQGTGA. This CDR3 is built from 13 residues. V lost 2 bases and J lost 5, with 7 bases in between. The CDR3 here is CASSLYGDQPQHF. CDR3 bases: TGTGCCAGCAGCTTATACGGGGATCAGCCCCAGCATTTT.

The chain has TRBV5-1 and TRBJ1-2, with TRBD1 as a possible D gene (5 bases). Germline CDR1 and CDR2: SGHRS and YFSETQ. The CDR3 sequence is 15 residues long. V was pared by 0 bases and J by 5 bases, with 14 bases between. This CDR3 is CASSLAPTDGYGYTF. The CDR3 coding sequence is TGCGCCAGCAGCTTGGCCCCGACAGACGGGTATGGCTACACCTTC.

The chain links TRBV27 to TRBJ2-1; 11 bases are a match to TRBD1. The CDR3 spans 15 residues. Germline V gene sequence: CDR1 MNHEY, CDR2 SMNVEV (reference sequence). With 5 bases clipped from V and 6 bases from J, the junction kept 6 bases outside the gene matches. The CDR3 DNA is TGTGCCAGCAGTGCCCCGGGACAGGGGGTCAATGAGCAGTTCTTC. It translates to CASSAPGQGVNEQFF.

The chain recombines TRBV25-1 with TRBJ1-2, with 9 bases lining up with TRBD1. CDR1 is MGHDK, CDR2 SYGVNS, per germline. The ends lost 3 bases at V and 0 bases at J; junction bases unmatched: 8. The CDR3 length is 17 residues. The CDR3 nucleotides read TGTGCCAGCAGTGACCGGGACAGGGCTTGGACTAACTATGGCTACACCTTC. The encoded protein is CASSDRDRAWTNYGYTF.

V gene TRBV6-1 combines with J gene TRBJ1-2; 7 bases map to TRBD1. V shed 4 bases, J shed 5 bases, and the junction held 7 bases outside the gene matches. The CDR3 loop spans 14 amino acids. Germline CDR1 MNHNS, CDR2 SASEGT. The DNA of the CDR3 is TGTGCCAGCAGTGTCGAAGGGGGCGCGTATGGCTACACCTTC. Amino acid sequence: CASSVEGGAYGYTF.

The V call is TRBV13, the J call TRBJ1-4, with 7 bases identical to TRBD1. This CDR3 is built from 16 residues. Trimming cost V 0 bases and J 3 bases; bases outside gene matches: 4. CDR1 PRHDT and CDR2 FYEKMQ come from the germline V gene (reference sequence). CDR3: CASSLGAGGANEKLFF. In nucleotides, the CDR3 is TGTGCCAGCAGCTTAGGTGCAGGGGGTGCTAATGAAAAACTGTTTTTT.

This rearrangement joins TRBV7-2 to TRBJ2-2, with a possible D match to TRBD2 (7 bases). CDR3 size: 17 residues. Germline CDR1 reads SGHTA; CDR2 reads FQGNSA. Trimming took off 5 bases at V and 6 bases at J, with 22 bases between the two ends. As DNA, the CDR3 is TGTGCCAGCAGCCCGGAGGCGGGGGCAGTCTGGTCCGGGGAGCTGTTTTTT. Protein product: CASSPEAGAVWSGELFF.

This chain connects TRBV5-1 to TRBJ2-5; 10 positions agree with TRBD2. Germline CDR1 SGHRS, CDR2 YFSETQ. V lost 0 bases, J lost 5 bases, and 7 bases stayed unmatched. CDR3 length: 16 residues. The CDR3 region is CASSLGASGREETQYF. The DNA of the CDR3 is TGCGCCAGCAGCTTGGGTGCTAGCGGGAGAGAGGAGACCCAGTACTTC.

The rearrangement uses TRBV9 and TRBJ1-5; D ambiguous. CDR3 length: 19 residues. Between the trimmed V and J ends, which lost 4 bases and 7 bases, there was a span of 30 bases. CDR1 is SGDLS and CDR2 is YYNGEE in the germline V gene. CDR3 nucleotide sequence: TGTGCCAGCAGCCCCGGTGCCGGGAATACCCTCCCGATAAGGCAGCCCCAGCATTTT. As protein: CASSPGAGNTLPIRQPQHF. The full variable domain, in which reference TRBV9 and TRBJ1-5 provide the parts outside the CDR3, is DSGVTQTPKHLITATGQRVTLRCSPRSGDLSVYWYQQSLDQGLQFLIQYYNGEERAKGNILERFSAQQFPDLHSELNLSSLELGDSALYFCASSPGAGNTLPIRQPQHFGDGTRLSIL.

On this clone itself: One end of the junction is discordant with germline, which a read error may explain. This chain links TRBV7-9 with TRBJ1-1, with D unresolved. Germline V gene data show CDR1 as SEHNR and CDR2 as FQNEAQ (reference sequence). The CDR3 covers 12 residues. The DNA of the CDR3 is TGTTCCAGCAGCTTAATAGCAGCTGAAGCTTTCTTT. It specifies CSSSLIAAEAFF.

V gene TRBV28 combines with J gene TRBJ2-7, with 10 positions matching TRBD1. After removal of 7 bases from V and 3 bases from J, the junction contained 6 bases not matched to a gene. CDR1 MDHEN and CDR2 SYDVKM come from the germline V gene. CDR3 length: 14 residues. This CDR3 is CASTRTGGLYEQYF. The CDR3 coding sequence is TGTGCCAGCACGCGGACAGGGGGGCTCTACGAGCAGTACTTC. Complete variable domain (other parts from reference TRBV28 and TRBJ2-7): DVKVTQSSRYLVKRTGEKVFLECVQDMDHENMFWYRQDPGLGLRLIYFSYDVKMKEKGDIPEGYSVSREKKERFSLILESASTNQTSMYLCASTRTGGLYEQYFGPGTRLTVT.

The chain is built from TRBV9 and TRBJ2-3; 8 bases align to TRBD1. This CDR3 is 15 amino acids long. In germline, CDR1 is SGDLS, CDR2 YYNGEE. V was pared by 3 bases and J by 1 base, with 4 bases of the junction left unmatched. DNA of the CDR3: TGTGCCAGCAGCGGTGGACAGGGCGGCACAGATACGCAGTATTTT. Protein: CASSGGQGGTDTQYF.

This rearrangement joins TRBV5-6 to TRBJ1-6; 8 bases match TRBD1. The CDR3 contains 14 residues. The germline CDR1 and CDR2 sequences are SGHDT and YYEEEE. J was trimmed by 10 bases and V by 4 bases; bases with no gene match: 7. CDR3 loop: CASSRGQGLSPLHF. CDR3 DNA: TGTGCCAGCAGCAGAGGACAGGGCTTGTCACCCCTCCACTTT.

This chain connects TRBV27 to TRBJ2-1, with D perhaps TRBD2 (6 bases). Trimming stripped 3 bases from V and 6 bases from J, with 15 bases between. This CDR3 spans 15 amino acids. Germline CDR1 and CDR2: MNHEY and SMNVEV (reference sequence). For the CDR3, the DNA is TGTGCCAGCAGTTTCCCGGGAGCTAGGGGCAATGAGCAGTTCTTC. It yields the protein CASSFPGARGNEQFF.

This chain joins TRBV5-1 and TRBJ2-5, with D hard to call. V was shortened by 0 bases and J by 4 bases, with 10 bases between the two germline ends. The CDR3 covers 14 residues. Per germline, CDR1 SGHRS and CDR2 YFSETQ. CDR3 bases: TGCGCCAGCAGCTTGGAGCTGGGCCGAGAGACCCAGTACTTC. Protein: CASSLELGRETQYF.

The rearrangement joins TRBV5-6 to TRBJ1-3; the D is unclear. The CDR3 runs 13 residues. The ends were cut back, 2 bases at V and 0 bases at J, with 3 bases in the middle. In germline, CDR1 is SGHDT, CDR2 YYEEEE. The CDR3 protein is CASSFGSGNTIYF. Written as DNA, the CDR3 is TGTGCCAGCAGCTTCGGCTCTGGAAACACCATATATTTT.

This chain joins TRBV10-3 and TRBJ1-5; 8 bases match TRBD1. The CDR3 has 16 amino acids. Germline V CDR1 and CDR2: ENHRY, SYGVKD. The junction had 6 bases not matched to a gene; V was cut back by 3 bases and J by 2 bases. CDR3 nucleotides: TGTGCCATCAGTGAACCGGGACAGGAAGGCAATCAGCCCCAGCATTTT. It codes for CAISEPGQEGNQPQHF.

The chain joins TRBV10-1 to TRBJ2-1; D unresolved. CDR1 and CDR2 from the germline V gene are WNHNN and SYGVQD (reference sequence). The CDR3 is 15 residues long. Trimming shortened V by 3 bases and J by 4 bases, and 13 bases separated the two germline ends. Written as DNA, the CDR3 is TGCGCCAGCAGTGAATGGTGGCGGCTATACAATGAGCAGTTCTTC. This sequence encodes CASSEWWRLYNEQFF.

J is TRBJ2-3 and V is TRBV15; 13 positions agree with TRBD2. The CDR3 is made up of 20 amino acids. J gave up 3 bases and V 0 bases, and 12 bases lay outside the gene matches. Germline CDR1 reads LNHNV; CDR2 reads YYDKDF (reference sequence). As DNA, the CDR3 is TGTGCCACCAGCAGAGATAGAGGGACTAGCGGGGCCTCGGGTACAGATACGCAGTATTTT. This codes for CATSRDRGTSGASGTDTQYF.

This chain links TRBV5-6 with TRBJ1-5; D is unclear. The germline gives CDR1 SGHDT, CDR2 YYEEEE. The CDR3 has 12 amino acids. V lost 0 bases and J 10 bases, leaving 8 bases between the germline ends. DNA for the CDR3: TGTGCCAGCAGCTTGGGCCAGGCCCCCCAGCATTTT. This translates into CASSLGQAPQHF.